A selection of T cell receptor beta chains follows, all from one sample in a study of T-cell memory formation after mild COVID-19. TCRdb ran MiXCR on the 5' RACE reads and lists one entry per CDR3 protein. The table lists about 430,000 distinct CDR3 sequences, around 17% of them singletons. Source material: PBMCs or a T cell subset sorted from them (not recorded which). These receptors were collected from a man aged 18 to 29 who had mild COVID-19 (a few samples of this study predate the infection). Cell type and time point are not known. Each CDR3 is given with its conserved first and last residue. Fields, in order: clone size, J gene, D gene, V gene, CDR3 DNA, CDR3 protein. A D gene is named only where the DNA matches it firmly. Clone size, where shown, is once, few, many, or a class for clones that have expanded.

abundance: .; j_gene: TRBJ1-1; d_gene: .; v_gene: TRBV13; CDR3nt: TGTGCCAGCAGCTTCGGGTCGGGGGCCCTTGAAGCTTTCTTT; CDR3aa: CASSFGSGALEAFF
abundance: few; j_gene: TRBJ1-2; d_gene: .; v_gene: TRBV4-1; CDR3nt: TGCGCCAGCAGGAACCCGACAGCCACTAACTATGGCTACACCTTC; CDR3aa: CASRNPTATNYGYTF
abundance: many; j_gene: TRBJ2-1; d_gene: TRBD2; v_gene: TRBV9; CDR3nt: TGTGCCAGCAGCGTAGCCAGCGGGGGGTACAATGAGCAGTTCTTC; CDR3aa: CASSVASGGYNEQFF
abundance: .; j_gene: TRBJ2-7; d_gene: .; v_gene: TRBV29-1; CDR3nt: TGCAGCGTTGGCAGATTCTACGAGCAGTACTTC; CDR3aa: CSVGRFYEQYF
abundance: .; j_gene: TRBJ1-2; d_gene: TRBD1; v_gene: TRBV18; CDR3nt: TGTGCCAGCTCACCGATCACCCAGGGGGCAGGGTATGGCTACACCTTC; CDR3aa: CASSPITQGAGYGYTF
abundance: many; j_gene: TRBJ2-3; d_gene: .; v_gene: TRBV18; CDR3nt: TGTGCCAGCTCAGAGAACGGGGGCCCGAGGCAGTATTTT; CDR3aa: CASSENGGPRQYF
abundance: few; j_gene: TRBJ2-5; d_gene: TRBD2; v_gene: TRBV27; CDR3nt: TGTGCCAGCAGTTTTTGGCGGGGGAGTGGAGAGACCCAGTACTTC; CDR3aa: CASSFWRGSGETQYF
abundance: .; j_gene: TRBJ2-4; d_gene: TRBD1; v_gene: TRBV29-1; CDR3nt: TGCAGCGGGAGACAGGGGGTCGCGGCCATTCAGTACTTC; CDR3aa: CSGRQGVAAIQYF
abundance: .; j_gene: TRBJ2-4; d_gene: TRBD1; v_gene: TRBV7-2; CDR3nt: TGTGCCAGCAGCCCACAGGGGGAAACCAAAAACATTCAGTACTTC; CDR3aa: CASSPQGETKNIQYF
abundance: .; j_gene: TRBJ1-5; d_gene: .; v_gene: TRBV4-2; CDR3nt: TGTGCCAGCAGCCAAGTGACCGAGTTTCAGCCCCAGCATTTT; CDR3aa: CASSQVTEFQPQHF
abundance: .; j_gene: TRBJ2-3; d_gene: TRBD2; v_gene: TRBV15; CDR3nt: TGTGCCACCAGCAGACTAGCGGGGGAGACCACAGATACGCAGTATTTT; CDR3aa: CATSRLAGETTDTQYF
abundance: few; j_gene: TRBJ2-1; d_gene: .; v_gene: TRBV12-3/TRBV12-4; CDR3nt: TGTGCCAGCAGTTTAGACGGGGAGAGCTCCTACAATGAGCAGTTCTTC; CDR3aa: CASSLDGESSYNEQFF
abundance: few; j_gene: TRBJ2-7; d_gene: .; v_gene: TRBV7-2; CDR3nt: TGTGCCAGCAGCTTAGTACAGTATCGGGATAACGAGCAGTACTTC; CDR3aa: CASSLVQYRDNEQYF
abundance: few; j_gene: TRBJ2-5; d_gene: TRBD2; v_gene: TRBV9; CDR3nt: TGTGCCAGCAGCCCCGCACTAGCGGCCCAAGAGACCCAGTACTTC; CDR3aa: CASSPALAAQETQYF
abundance: many; j_gene: TRBJ1-5; d_gene: .; v_gene: TRBV20-1; CDR3nt: TGCAGTGCTAGAAAACTCCTCCGGGGGAGGAAGGTTAATCAGCCCCAGCATTTT; CDR3aa: CSARKLLRGRKVNQPQHF
abundance: few; j_gene: TRBJ2-5; d_gene: .; v_gene: TRBV27; CDR3nt: TGTGCCAGCAGCCACGTTGAGGGGACATATGAGTCCCAGTACTTC; CDR3aa: CASSHVEGTYESQYF
abundance: few; j_gene: TRBJ2-7; d_gene: .; v_gene: TRBV15; CDR3nt: TGTGCCACCAGCAGAGATTACGGGGACCTCTACGAGCAGTACTTC; CDR3aa: CATSRDYGDLYEQYF
abundance: .; j_gene: TRBJ2-1; d_gene: .; v_gene: TRBV3-1; CDR3nt: TGTGCCAGCGGTAGCGGAACCTACAATGAGCAGTTCTTC; CDR3aa: CASGSGTYNEQFF
abundance: many; j_gene: TRBJ1-1; d_gene: .; v_gene: TRBV7-3; CDR3nt: TGTGCTAGCAGCTTGTCCGTGAACACTGAAGCTTTCTTT; CDR3aa: CASSLSVNTEAFF
abundance: many; j_gene: TRBJ1-2; d_gene: .; v_gene: TRBV7-9; CDR3nt: TGTGCCAGCAGCTTAAGTTTGGGGGACTATGGCTACACCTTC; CDR3aa: CASSLSLGDYGYTF
abundance: .; j_gene: TRBJ1-1; d_gene: .; v_gene: TRBV5-4; CDR3nt: TGTGCCAGCAGCTATGGGACCCCGGAAGCTTTCTTT; CDR3aa: CASSYGTPEAFF
abundance: .; j_gene: TRBJ2-7; d_gene: TRBD1; v_gene: TRBV6-6; CDR3nt: TGTGCCAGCAGATCCTCAGGGACAGGGAACGAGCAGTACTTC; CDR3aa: CASRSSGTGNEQYF
abundance: .; j_gene: TRBJ1-5; d_gene: .; v_gene: TRBV7-2; CDR3nt: TGTGCCAGCAGCCGGGGGGGTAGTCAGCCCCAGCATTTT; CDR3aa: CASSRGGSQPQHF
abundance: few; j_gene: TRBJ1-2; d_gene: .; v_gene: TRBV6-5; CDR3nt: TGTGCCAGCAGTACCTTCCCCTATGGCTACACCTTC; CDR3aa: CASSTFPYGYTF
abundance: .; j_gene: TRBJ2-3; d_gene: .; v_gene: TRBV7-9; CDR3nt: TGTGCCAGCAGCTTTAGTAGCGGTTCAGATACGCAGTATTTT; CDR3aa: CASSFSSGSDTQYF
abundance: .; j_gene: TRBJ2-3; d_gene: .; v_gene: TRBV7-2; CDR3nt: TGTGCCAGCAGCTTAGTGGTTAGCGGCACAGATACGCAGTATTTT; CDR3aa: CASSLVVSGTDTQYF
abundance: .; j_gene: TRBJ2-1; d_gene: .; v_gene: TRBV29-1; CDR3nt: TGCAGCGTGTCCCGGGACCCGCTCACTGGCGGGCAGTTCTTC; CDR3aa: CSVSRDPLTGGQFF
abundance: few; j_gene: TRBJ2-5; d_gene: .; v_gene: TRBV11-2; CDR3nt: TGTGCCAGCAGCTTAGATCGGGCGGGACCCGAGACCCAGTACTTC; CDR3aa: CASSLDRAGPETQYF
abundance: .; j_gene: TRBJ2-5; d_gene: .; v_gene: TRBV6-2/TRBV6-3; CDR3nt: TGTGCCGCCACCGGGGCCGACGGGACCCAGTACTTC; CDR3aa: CAATGADGTQYF
abundance: .; j_gene: TRBJ2-5; d_gene: TRBD2; v_gene: TRBV5-1; CDR3nt: TGCGCCAGCAGCCCGCGGGGGGAACAAGAGACCCAGTACTTC; CDR3aa: CASSPRGEQETQYF
abundance: .; j_gene: TRBJ1-2; d_gene: .; v_gene: TRBV4-2; CDR3nt: TGTGCCAGCAGCCCCACCGGGGGCGTCGGGGGCTACACCTTC; CDR3aa: CASSPTGGVGGYTF
abundance: .; j_gene: TRBJ2-3; d_gene: .; v_gene: TRBV7-8; CDR3nt: TGTGCCAGCAGCTTGACCTCCGGGACTCAGGTTTTGGCGTTT; CDR3aa: CASSLTSGTQVLAF
abundance: .; j_gene: TRBJ1-5; d_gene: .; v_gene: TRBV5-5; CDR3nt: TGTGCCAGCAGCTTGAGGGGTGAGGGCAATCAGCCCCAGCATTTT; CDR3aa: CASSLRGEGNQPQHF
abundance: few; j_gene: TRBJ2-3; d_gene: TRBD1; v_gene: TRBV7-2; CDR3nt: TGTGCCAGCAGCTCCCCGAGACAGGGTCCCACAGATACGCAGTATTTT; CDR3aa: CASSSPRQGPTDTQYF
abundance: .; j_gene: TRBJ2-3; d_gene: .; v_gene: TRBV6-2/TRBV6-3; CDR3nt: TGTGCCAGCAGTTACGATTCGGCAGGGGCCTCAGATACGCAGTATTTT; CDR3aa: CASSYDSAGASDTQYF
abundance: few; j_gene: TRBJ2-1; d_gene: TRBD1; v_gene: TRBV24-1; CDR3nt: TGTGCCACCAGTGGGGGACAGGGATACAATGAGCAGTTCTTC; CDR3aa: CATSGGQGYNEQFF
abundance: few; j_gene: TRBJ1-1; d_gene: .; v_gene: TRBV4-1; CDR3nt: TGCGCCAGCAGCCATCCAGGGGTGGGCACTGAAGCTTTCTTT; CDR3aa: CASSHPGVGTEAFF
abundance: few; j_gene: TRBJ2-3; d_gene: TRBD2; v_gene: TRBV11-2; CDR3nt: TGTGCCAGCAGCTTAAACGGACTAGCAAAAAAGGGAGATACGCAGTATTTT; CDR3aa: CASSLNGLAKKGDTQYF
abundance: few; j_gene: TRBJ2-2; d_gene: TRBD2; v_gene: TRBV5-4; CDR3nt: TGTGCCAGCAGCTTGGCGGGACTAGCGGGCACCGGGGAGCTGTTTTTT; CDR3aa: CASSLAGLAGTGELFF
abundance: .; j_gene: TRBJ1-1; d_gene: .; v_gene: TRBV29-1; CDR3nt: TGCAGCGTCCGCCCATCGGGACTTGCAACTGAAGCTTTCTTT; CDR3aa: CSVRPSGLATEAFF
abundance: few; j_gene: TRBJ1-1; d_gene: TRBD1; v_gene: TRBV19; CDR3nt: TGTGCCAGTAGTCCAGGACAGGGGATCATGAACACTGAAGCTTTCTTT; CDR3aa: CASSPGQGIMNTEAFF
abundance: .; j_gene: TRBJ1-2; d_gene: TRBD1; v_gene: TRBV12-3/TRBV12-4; CDR3nt: TGTGCCAGCGGGATTACAGGGGACGGCTACACCTTC; CDR3aa: CASGITGDGYTF
abundance: many; j_gene: TRBJ2-5; d_gene: .; v_gene: TRBV6-2/TRBV6-3; CDR3nt: TGTGCCAGCAGTTACCCCGGAGAGACCCAGTACTTC; CDR3aa: CASSYPGETQYF
abundance: few; j_gene: TRBJ2-2; d_gene: TRBD1; v_gene: TRBV5-5; CDR3nt: TGTGCCAGCAGCTTGGGGCCTAGACAGGGGGACACCGGGGAGCTGTTTTTT; CDR3aa: CASSLGPRQGDTGELFF
abundance: many; j_gene: TRBJ2-5; d_gene: .; v_gene: TRBV7-2; CDR3nt: TGTGCCAGCAGCTTCCCCAATCCGGAGACCCAGTACTTC; CDR3aa: CASSFPNPETQYF
abundance: .; j_gene: TRBJ2-1; d_gene: TRBD2; v_gene: TRBV11-2; CDR3nt: TGTGCCAGCAGCTTAGGATCAGTGAGGGCTAGCGGGGGGGCCCTTTCCTACAATGAGCAGTTCTTC; CDR3aa: CASSLGSVRASGGALSYNEQFF
abundance: few; j_gene: TRBJ2-3; d_gene: .; v_gene: TRBV5-1; CDR3nt: TGCGCCAGCAGCTTGGGAGGGTGGAGCACAGATACGCAGTATTTT; CDR3aa: CASSLGGWSTDTQYF
abundance: .; j_gene: TRBJ1-4; d_gene: .; v_gene: TRBV6-5; CDR3nt: TGTGCCAGCAGTTATACAGGGATTCGCGAAAAACTGTTTTTT; CDR3aa: CASSYTGIREKLFF
abundance: few; j_gene: TRBJ2-2; d_gene: TRBD2; v_gene: TRBV27; CDR3nt: TGTGCCAGCAGTTTATCCTGGCTAGCGGGGGTTAACACCGGGGAGCTGTTTTTT; CDR3aa: CASSLSWLAGVNTGELFF
abundance: many; j_gene: TRBJ2-5; d_gene: TRBD1; v_gene: TRBV7-8; CDR3nt: TGTGCCAGCACTATAACAGGGGGCCAGTTTGGAGAGACCCAGTACTTC; CDR3aa: CASTITGGQFGETQYF